What follows are 2 T cell receptor beta chains derived from one specimen sequenced in a study of identical twins. TCRdb recomputed calls from the 5' RACE reads with MiXCR, one row per CDR3 protein. The sample includes some 320,000 distinct CDR3 sequences, roughly an eighth of them seen just once. These data also featured in a second study, about yellow fever vaccine responses in identical twins.

Material for sequencing was CD8+ T cells sorted from blood. The receptors originated from a woman aged 18-29 years in good health.

This clonotype was seen more than once but under ten times. CDR3 nucleotides: TGTGCCACCAGTGACCCTGGACAGCCAAATGGCTACACCTTC. Translating gives CATSDPGQPNGYTF. The rearrangement uses TRBV24-1 and TRBJ1-2, with D perhaps TRBD1 (6 bases). Trimming left V 4 bases short and J 6 bases short, with 14 bases between. CDR1 and CDR2 from the germline V gene are KGHDR and SFDVKD. CDR3 length: 14 amino acids.

In this sample, this clonotype turned up a few times. This chain connects TRBV25-1 to TRBJ2-2, with TRBD1 matching 7 bases. This CDR3 is 14 amino acids long. CDR1 is MGHDK, CDR2 SYGVNS, per germline. V trimming: 1 base; J trimming: 7 bases; junction bases outside the gene matches: 3. CDR3 DNA sequence: TGTGCCAGCAGTGAATCGACAGGGCTCGGGGAGCTGTTTTTT. Residues: CASSESTGLGELFF. The full variable domain, in which reference TRBV25-1 and TRBJ2-2 provide the parts outside the CDR3, is EADIYQTPRYLVIGTGKKITLECSQTMGHDKMYWYQQDPGMELHLIHYSYGVNSTEKGDLSSESTVSRIRTEHFPLTLESARPSHTSQYLCASSESTGLGELFFGEGSRLTVL.